This T cell receptor (beta chain) appears in the sequencing data of a study of shared clonotypes between healthy human individuals. Study information: Per donor, CD8 memory used one plate, CD8 naive used two, CD4 memory used three and CD4 naive used three.

As concerns this clone: Its antigen is undetermined.

The CDR3 length is 17 residues. The junction had 8 bases not matched to a gene; V was cut back by 0 bases and J by 2 bases. The germline CDR1 and CDR2 sequences are SEHNR and FQNEAQ (reference sequence). Execution of the assay was at deep level. Splitting of each subset's genomic DNA was done evenly across several immunoSEQ plates. Sequencing used immunoSEQ multiplex PCR; TCRdb keeps in-frame clones, though not all of them. The sample lists roughly 650,000 clones, roughly 96% occurring once. Study results and caveats: Deeper or shallower sequencing was expected to change how clonotypes are shared among donors.

CD8 cells classed as naive were CD45RO-negative and positively selected for CCR7, excluding terminally differentiated effector memory CD45RA+ cells. Sequencing used naive CD8+ T cells sorted from blood. This rearrangement joins TRBV7-9 to TRBJ2-5, with 8 bases that match TRBD1. The TCR was taken from a woman aged 25 to 39 in good health. CDR3 DNA: TGTGCCAGCAGCTTAGCCCAGACAGGGGAGTTACAAGAGACCCAGTACTTC. The encoded protein is CASSLAQTGELQETQYF. The complete variable domain, with remaining parts taken from reference TRBV7-9 and TRBJ2-5, reads DTGVSQNPRHKITKRGQNVTFRCDPISEHNRLYWYRQTLGQGPEFLTYFQNEAQLEKSRLLSDRFSAERPKGSFSTLEIQRTEQGDSAMYLCASSLAQTGELQETQYFGPGTRLLVL.